This T cell receptor beta chain comes out of a study of lymphopenia after photon versus proton radiotherapy. Whole-study findings and limits: Only patients who died were analyzed for survival; proton advantage is unproven.

This clone has only a few counts. What it binds is not known. Sequencing was performed with immunoSEQ multiplex PCR; in TCRdb, only in-frame clones are kept and a portion is missing. This sample has 160,000 or so clones; 88% occur once, and the top ten carry 4% to 5%. This clonotype was sampled from a man aged 50-59 years with gastric cancer. The sample consisted of peripheral blood, taken from a patient treated with photon-based radiotherapy.

CDR3 protein: CASRDYEQYF. CDR3 nucleotides: TGTGCCAGCAGGGACTACGAGCAGTACTTC. The chain joins TRBV21-1 to TRBJ2-7. TRBV21-1 is a pseudogene. This CDR3 region has 10 residues.